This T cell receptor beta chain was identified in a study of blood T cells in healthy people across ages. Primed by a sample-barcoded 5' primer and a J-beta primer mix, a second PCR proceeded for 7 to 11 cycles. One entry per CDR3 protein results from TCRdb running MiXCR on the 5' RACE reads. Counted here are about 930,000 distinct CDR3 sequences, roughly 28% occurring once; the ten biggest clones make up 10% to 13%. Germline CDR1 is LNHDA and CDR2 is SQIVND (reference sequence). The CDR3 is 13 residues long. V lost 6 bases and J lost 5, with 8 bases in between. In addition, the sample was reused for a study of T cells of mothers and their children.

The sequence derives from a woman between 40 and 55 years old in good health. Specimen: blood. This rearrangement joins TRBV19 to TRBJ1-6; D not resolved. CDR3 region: CASRRGNNSPLHF. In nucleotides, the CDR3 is TGTGCCAGTAGACGGGGAAATAATTCACCCCTCCACTTT.